This T cell receptor (beta chain) was recorded in a study of metastatic and nonmetastatic thyroid tumors. Study-level background: Thyroid patients, malignant and benign, had repertoires compared across blood and tumor or nodule tissue.

Prior to thyroid surgery, none of the patients had received any treatment. There are 17 residues in the CDR3. The J segment lost 0 bases and the V segment lost 0 bases, leaving 8 bases of the junction unmatched. CDR1 and CDR2 from the germline V gene are SGHRS and YFSETQ. This clone was recorded many times. Antigen specificity is unknown. Study conclusions and caveats: Reported TCR beta diversity, measured in blood and tumor, was significantly higher for malignant thyroid tumors than for benign nodules.

MiXCR reprocessed the PCR reads for TCRdb. Here the sample spans almost 70,000 clones, 13% to 15% being singletons. The chain recombines TRBV5-1 with TRBJ1-1; the match to TRBD1 covers 7 bases. This clonotype was sampled from a male donor with papillary thyroid cancer or a benign thyroid nodule (not recorded which). Some clones in this sample may be carry-over from other donors' samples. The specimen was blood. The CDR3 coding sequence is TGCGCCAGCAGCTTGGGGCTGGCAGGGGGGATGAACACTGAAGCTTTCTTT. It specifies CASSLGLAGGMNTEAFF.